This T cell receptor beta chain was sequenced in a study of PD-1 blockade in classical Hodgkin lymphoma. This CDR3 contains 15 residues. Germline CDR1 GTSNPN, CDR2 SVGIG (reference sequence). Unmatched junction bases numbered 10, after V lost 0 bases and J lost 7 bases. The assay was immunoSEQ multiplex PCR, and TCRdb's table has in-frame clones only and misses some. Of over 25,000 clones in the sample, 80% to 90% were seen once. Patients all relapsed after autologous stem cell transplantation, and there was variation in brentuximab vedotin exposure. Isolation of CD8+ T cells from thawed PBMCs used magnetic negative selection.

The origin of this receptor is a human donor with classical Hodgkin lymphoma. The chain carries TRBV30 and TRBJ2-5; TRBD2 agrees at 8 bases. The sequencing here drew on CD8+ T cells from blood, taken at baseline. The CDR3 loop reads CAWSVRDGRALTQYF. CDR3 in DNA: TGTGCCTGGAGTGTACGTGACGGGAGGGCCTTGACCCAGTACTTC.